A single sample is the source of the 18 T cell receptor beta chains below, sequenced in a study of T cells in Graves' hyperthyroidism and ophthalmopathy. Amplification yielded TCR beta CDR3 regions, with RNA transcripts as the source. The HTBI primer set drove a first-round RT-PCR of the TCR CDR3. TCRdb reprocessed the multiplex PCR reads with MiXCR, giving one entry per CDR3 protein. This table has over 650,000 distinct CDR3 sequences, around 15% appearing once. Sequenced material: blood. Receptor source: a man aged 18 to 35 with Graves' hyperthyroidism.

This clonotype appeared a few times. The chain uses TRBV6-2 or TRBV6-3 and TRBJ2-7, with D possibly matching TRBD1 (6 bases). The germline V gene encodes CDR1 MNHEY and CDR2 SVGEGT. V was clipped by 6 bases and J by 7 bases, with 19 bases between them. CDR3 length equals 14 residues. CDR3 DNA: TGTGCCAGCAGCCGCTCAGGGGCTGTAGGGGAGCAGTACTTC. Translation gives CASSRSGAVGEQYF.

The sample holds a few counts of this clonotype. This rearrangement joins TRBV12-3 or TRBV12-4 to TRBJ1-6; no firm D call. CDR3 length: 13 residues. Trimming removed 2 bases at V and 6 bases at J, with 5 bases between. The CDR3 DNA reads as TGTGCCAGCAGTTTAATGTTTAATTCACCCCTCCACTTT. Translated: CASSLMFNSPLHF.

This clonotype was seen at least ten times. The chain has TRBV12-5 and TRBJ2-1; 8 bases line up with TRBD2. Germline V gives CDR1 LGHNT, CDR2 FRNRAP. With 0 bases clipped from V and 6 bases from J, the junction kept 10 bases outside the gene matches. The CDR3 is 17 residues long. This CDR3 is CASGLVPGLAGLNEQFF. The CDR3 nucleotides are TGTGCTAGTGGTTTGGTACCCGGACTAGCAGGGCTCAATGAGCAGTTCTTC.

This clonotype has a handful of counts. This chain uses TRBV15 with TRBJ2-3; tentatively, D is TRBD1 or TRBD2 (5 bases each). The CDR3 has 18 residues. V was trimmed by 1 base and J by 4 bases, leaving 21 bases between them. The V gene's germline CDR1 is LNHNV and CDR2 YYDKDF (reference sequence). CDR3 nucleotide sequence: TGTGCCACCAGCAGAGCAAAAAAACTCCGGGGCGAGGCAGATACGCAGTATTTT. Translation: CATSRAKKLRGEADTQYF.

This clonotype was counted ten times or more. The chain recombines TRBV7-3 with TRBJ2-2; unclear D gene. This CDR3 contains 13 residues. Deletions cut 4 bases from V and 3 bases from J, with 6 bases between. Germline V gene data show CDR1 as SGHTA and CDR2 as FQGTGA. The CDR3 DNA sequence: TGTGCCAGCAGCTCCTTTGACACCGGGGAGCTGTTTTTT. Translation gives CASSSFDTGELFF.

For this clonotype: This may be a read error, as it is one base from a much larger clone. This CDR3 is CSANRDAEAFF. The CDR3 coding sequence is TGCAGTGCCAACAGGGACGCTGAAGCTTTCTTT. The V and J genes are TRBV20-1 and TRBJ1-1; possibly TRBD1 for D (6 bases). The ends were cut back, 6 bases at V and 6 bases at J, with 11 bases in the middle. The length of the CDR3 is 11 residues. Germline-derived CDR1 and CDR2 are DFQATT and SNEGSKA (reference sequence).

The genes are TRBV7-2 and TRBJ2-2; no definite D call. V lost 5 bases and J lost 9, with 13 bases in between. Per the germline V gene, CDR1 is SGHTA and CDR2 is FQGNSA. This CDR3 is built from 13 residues. As DNA, the CDR3 is TGTGCCAGCAGCATAGGGCAGTACCGGGAGCTGTTTTTT. Residues: CASSIGQYRELFF.

This clonotype has a count of ten or more. The genes are TRBV30 and TRBJ2-7, with D possibly matching TRBD2 (5 bases). V dropped 0 bases and J dropped 0 bases, with 9 bases sitting between them. The germline V gene encodes CDR1 GTSNPN and CDR2 SVGIG (reference sequence). The CDR3 length is 14 residues. CDR3 residues: CAWSVLGVSYEQYF. In nucleotides, the CDR3 is TGTGCCTGGAGTGTATTGGGAGTCTCCTACGAGCAGTACTTC.

This clonotype was counted many times. V is TRBV7-8 and J is TRBJ2-1, with D possibly TRBD2 on 6 matching bases. Germline V gene data show CDR1 as SGHVS and CDR2 as FQNEAQ. The V gene lost 0 bases and the J gene lost 6 bases, with 15 bases spanning the gap. The CDR3 totals 16 residues. CDR3 residues: CASSLARRQGLNEQFF. The DNA for the CDR3 is TGTGCCAGCAGCTTAGCGCGTCGGCAGGGACTCAATGAGCAGTTCTTC.

The J gene is TRBJ1-4, the V gene TRBV7-2; weak D call: TRBD1 (6 bases). The CDR3 contains 14 residues. V lost 6 bases to trimming and J lost 4 bases, with 12 bases between them. CDR1 is SGHTA and CDR2 is FQGNSA in the germline V gene. The CDR3 region is CASSSDSFNEKLFF. The CDR3 DNA is TGTGCCAGCAGTTCGGACAGCTTTAATGAAAAACTGTTTTTT. Using reference TRBV7-2 and TRBJ1-4 for the parts outside the CDR3, the full variable domain is GAGVSQSPSNKVTEKGKDVELRCDPISGHTALYWYRQSLGQGLEFLIYFQGNSAPDKSGLPSDRFSAERTGGSVSTLTIQRTQQEDSAVYLCASSSDSFNEKLFFGSGTQLSVL.

J is TRBJ2-1 and V is TRBV6-1; possibly TRBD2 for D (5 bases). This CDR3 has 14 residues. Germline assignment: CDR1 MNHNS and CDR2 SASEGT. V gave up 6 bases and J gave up 1 base, with 10 bases separating them. Written as DNA, the CDR3 is TGTGCCAGCAGCGTTAGCGAGTCCTACAATGAGCAGTTCTTC. This translates into CASSVSESYNEQFF.

The chain couples TRBV18 to TRBJ2-5; the match to TRBD2 covers 10 bases. There are 15 residues in the CDR3. Losses at the gene ends were 6 bases for V and 1 base for J; bases not matched to a gene: 5. Germline values: CDR1 KGHSH, CDR2 LQKENI. The CDR3 DNA reads TGTGCCAGCTCGGACGGGACTAGCGTCCAAGAGACCCAGTACTTC. Its protein product is CASSDGTSVQETQYF.

The V gene is TRBV9, the J gene TRBJ2-3; tentative D call: TRBD2 (6 bases). Germline V lookup: CDR1 SGDLS, CDR2 YYNGEE. The CDR3 has 16 amino acids. V gave up 0 bases and J gave up 0 bases, with 11 bases separating them. The CDR3, as DNA: TGTGCCAGCAGCGTAGCGGGAGACGCTAGCACAGATACGCAGTATTTT. This encodes CASSVAGDASTDTQYF. Drawing the rest from reference TRBV9 and TRBJ2-3, the complete variable domain is DSGVTQTPKHLITATGQRVTLRCSPRSGDLSVYWYQQSLDQGLQFLIQYYNGEERAKGNILERFSAQQFPDLHSELNLSSLELGDSALYFCASSVAGDASTDTQYFGPGTRLTVL.

In regard to this clonotype: A read error may explain this, as a much larger clone is one base away. The J gene is TRBJ2-1, the V gene TRBV7-8, with 13 nucleotides matching TRBD2. Germline V CDR1 and CDR2: SGHVS, FQNEAQ. The CDR3 consists of 15 residues. CDR3 nucleotide sequence: TGTGTCAGCAGCTTAAGACTAGCGGGAGGCTATGAGCAGTTCTTC. Translated, it gives CVSSLRLAGGYEQFF.

Many counts were recorded for this clonotype. V and J are TRBV12-5 and TRBJ2-3; 7 bases line up with TRBD2. The CDR3 contains 15 residues. Germline V CDR1 and CDR2: LGHNT, FRNRAP. V was clipped by 6 bases and J by 0 bases; unmatched bases: 6. The CDR3 DNA is TGTGCTAGTGGACTGGGGGAGGGAAGCACAGATACGCAGTATTTT. It codes for CASGLGEGSTDTQYF.

This clonotype has more than one count but fewer than ten. The chain employs TRBV6-1 and TRBJ2-3, with a possible D match to TRBD1 (6 bases). Germline assignment: CDR1 MNHNS and CDR2 SASEGT. The CDR3 is 15 residues long. V was trimmed by 6 bases and J by 0 bases, leaving 13 bases between them. CDR3 in amino acids: CASRARGHSTDTQYF. In DNA form, the CDR3 reads TGTGCCAGCAGGGCCAGGGGTCACAGCACAGATACGCAGTATTTT.

The sample holds a few counts of this clonotype. In DNA, the CDR3 is TGTGCCAGCAGGGAGGGGACAGGGATCTACGAGCAGTACTTC. Translating gives CASREGTGIYEQYF. V usage is TRBV2 and J usage is TRBJ2-7; 9 bases match TRBD1. Germline V gives CDR1 SNHLY, CDR2 FYNNEI. CDR3 length: 14 residues. Trimming removed 6 bases from V and 3 bases from J; junction bases left unmatched: 6.

This clonotype was found many times. This chain connects TRBV28 to TRBJ2-3; D unresolved. Germline V gives CDR1 MDHEN, CDR2 SYDVKM. V was trimmed by 6 bases and J by 6 bases, leaving 13 bases between them. This CDR3 has 13 residues. In DNA, the CDR3 is TGTGCCAGCAGAGAAGGGCCCGTGGATACGCAGTATTTT. Translating it yields CASREGPVDTQYF.